Below are 20 T cell receptor beta chains sequenced from a single sample in a study of spatial heterogeneity in lung cancer. Whole-study findings and limits: In tumors, expanded intratumoral alpha and beta TCR counts tracked mutation counts.

One entry per CDR3 protein results from TCRdb running MiXCR on the 5' RACE reads. The sample carries 20,000 to 25,000 distinct CDR3 sequences, approximately 3% recorded once. No antigen has been identified for these receptors. Time point indicated: sample taken at primary tumor resection. Sequencing was performed on lung tumor tissue, taken at surgery. These TCRs come from a male donor with early-stage non-small cell lung cancer.

This clonotype was found many times. The chain couples TRBV12-1 to TRBJ2-2; the D call of TRBD2 is as the table states it, not checked on the DNA. TRBV12-1 is noted as a pseudogene. The CDR3 contains 22 residues. The CDR3 protein is CASSFVALLQTSGSSTTGELFF. Written as DNA, the CDR3 is TGTGCCAGCAGCTTTGTTGCGTTACTCCAGACTAGCGGGAGTTCTACAACCGGGGAGCTGTTTTTT.

The sample holds many counts of this clonotype. The J gene is TRBJ1-1, the V gene TRBV7-9, with a possible D match to TRBD1 (5 bases). V was pared by 1 base and J by 6 bases, with 9 bases between. The CDR3 is 13 residues long. CDR1 is SEHNR, CDR2 FQNEAQ, per germline (reference sequence). The CDR3 sequence: CASSLEAGPEAFF. In DNA, the CDR3 is TGTGCCAGCAGCTTAGAGGCGGGACCTGAAGCTTTCTTT.

This clonotype was seen a few times. V is TRBV5-6 and J is TRBJ2-5; 9 nucleotides match TRBD1. With 0 bases clipped from V and 6 bases from J, the junction kept 3 bases outside the gene matches. The germline CDR1 and CDR2 sequences are SGHDT and YYEEEE. This CDR3 contains 14 residues. The CDR3 DNA sequence: TGTGCCAGCAGCTTGGAGGACAGGGGAAAGACCCAGTACTTC. Protein product: CASSLEDRGKTQYF. Complete variable domain (other parts from reference TRBV5-6 and TRBJ2-5): DAGVTQSPTHLIKTRGQQVTLRCSPKSGHDTVSWYQQALGQGPQFIFQYYEEEERQRGNFPDRFSGHQFPNYSSELNVNALLLGDSALYLCASSLEDRGKTQYFGPGTRLLVL.

This clonotype was seen ten or more times. The V gene is TRBV7-2, the J gene TRBJ2-3; D is ambiguous. The CDR3 consists of 14 residues. V was cut by 5 bases and J by 0 bases, with 9 bases left in between. CDR1 is SGHTA, CDR2 FQGNSA, per germline. The DNA for the CDR3 is TGTGCCAGCAGCACCTCCACAAGCACAGATACGCAGTATTTT. This translates into CASSTSTSTDTQYF. Full variable domain (outside the CDR3, taken from reference TRBV7-2 and TRBJ2-3): GAGVSQSPSNKVTEKGKDVELRCDPISGHTALYWYRQSLGQGLEFLIYFQGNSAPDKSGLPSDRFSAERTGGSVSTLTIQRTQQEDSAVYLCASSTSTSTDTQYFGPGTRLTVL.

This clonotype was recorded many times. This sequence joins TRBV15 and TRBJ2-3; 7 nucleotides align to TRBD2. CDR1 is LNHNV and CDR2 is YYDKDF in the germline V gene (reference sequence). This CDR3 has 16 residues. Germline trimming cut 1 base from V and 0 bases from J; bases unmatched to any gene: 4. The CDR3 protein is CATSRGGGRSTDTQYF. In DNA form, the CDR3 reads TGTGCCACCAGCAGAGGGGGCGGGAGAAGCACAGATACGCAGTATTTT.

This clonotype has at least ten counts. The chain uses TRBV4-2 and TRBJ2-7, with D perhaps given as TRBD1 or TRBD2 (5 bases each). Trimming pared 0 bases from V and 4 bases from J, leaving 13 bases between. CDR1 and CDR2 (germline): LGHNA, YNFKEQ. The CDR3 is 15 residues long. CDR3 residues: CASSQDRPGPYEQYF. The CDR3 DNA sequence: TGTGCCAGCAGCCAAGATAGGCCGGGACCTTACGAGCAGTACTTC.

There are many counts of this clonotype. The rearrangement uses TRBV7-8 and TRBJ1-2; no clear D gene. Germline CDR1 and CDR2: SGHVS and FQNEAQ. The CDR3 loop spans 16 amino acids. V was shortened by 1 base and J by 2 bases, with 14 bases between the two germline ends. CDR3 sequence (DNA): TGTGCCAGCAGCTTAGGGACGCAGGCTTCAAACTATGGCTACACCTTC. It translates to CASSLGTQASNYGYTF.

In its sample, this clonotype was seen many times. This sequence joins TRBV6-1 and TRBJ1-5, with D possibly TRBD1 on 5 matching bases. This CDR3 comprises 13 residues. Trimming pared 6 bases from V and 7 bases from J, leaving 13 bases between. Germline V gene lookup returns CDR1 MNHNS and CDR2 SASEGT. CDR3 amino acids: CASRYDSLQPQHF. The DNA for the CDR3 is TGTGCCAGCAGGTACGACAGTTTGCAGCCCCAGCATTTT.

This clonotype was observed a few times. The chain employs TRBV12-3 or TRBV12-4 and TRBJ1-1; D unresolved. The CDR3 is 15 residues long. Trimming left V 3 bases short and J 2 bases short, with 13 bases between. The chain's CDR3 is CASSFPRTPNTEAFF. The CDR3 coding sequence is TGTGCCAGCAGTTTTCCGAGGACCCCCAACACTGAAGCTTTCTTT.

This clonotype was seen repeatedly, ten times or more. This chain uses TRBV2 with TRBJ1-5; D is ambiguous. CDR3 length: 16 residues. V gave up 2 bases and J gave up 2 bases, with 13 bases separating them. CDR1 and CDR2 from the germline V gene are SNHLY and FYNNEI. DNA of the CDR3: TGTGCCAGCAGTGAATCGATTGTGGTAGGCAATCAGCCCCAGCATTTT. Translated, it gives CASSESIVVGNQPQHF. Full variable domain (remainder filled in from reference TRBV2 and TRBJ1-5): EPEVTQTPSHQVTQMGQEVILRCVPISNHLYFYWYRQILGQKVEFLVSFYNNEISEKSEIFDDQFSVERPDGSNFTLKIRSTKLEDSAMYFCASSESIVVGNQPQHFGDGTRLSIL.

This clonotype was picked up many times. The V call is TRBV7-3, the J call TRBJ2-5; the D gene is possibly TRBD2 (6 bases). CDR3 size: 15 residues. Germline V gene sequence: CDR1 SGHTA, CDR2 FQGTGA. The V and J ends lost 0 bases and 1 base respectively, with 9 bases between them. CDR3 bases: TGTGCCAGCAGCTTAACTGGCGGGACCCAAGAGACCCAGTACTTC. It specifies CASSLTGGTQETQYF. Full variable domain (remainder filled in from reference TRBV7-3 and TRBJ2-5): GAGVSQTPSNKVTEKGKYVELRCDPISGHTALYWYRQSLGQGPEFLIYFQGTGAADDSGLPNDRFFAVRPEGSVSTLKIQRTERGDSAVYLCASSLTGGTQETQYFGPGTRLLVL.

This clonotype was seen many times. The chain employs TRBV5-4 and TRBJ2-3, with 8 bases that match TRBD1. The CDR3 contains 13 residues. V gave up 0 bases and J gave up 8 bases; unmatched junction bases: 2. Germline assignment: CDR1 SGHNT and CDR2 YYREEE (reference sequence). The CDR3 DNA follows: TGTGCCAGCAGCTTGGGGGACAGGCCTACGCAGTATTTT. It specifies CASSLGDRPTQYF.

This clonotype has a count of ten or more. This sequence joins TRBV4-3 and TRBJ2-5; TRBD1 agrees at 8 bases. Trimming at V came to 4 bases and at J to 4 bases, leaving 11 bases not matched to a gene. The CDR3 has 16 residues. Germline loops: CDR1 LGHNA, CDR2 YSLEER. The CDR3 loop is CASSPVRQGRGETQYF. Here the CDR3 DNA reads TGCGCCAGCAGCCCCGTGAGACAGGGGCGCGGAGAGACCCAGTACTTC.

This clonotype has ten or more counts. The gene calls are TRBV7-2 and TRBJ1-6; TRBD1 might be the D (6 bases). The germline V gene encodes CDR1 SGHTA and CDR2 FQGNSA. V lost 6 bases and J lost 9, with 21 bases in between. This CDR3 spans 16 amino acids. The CDR3 sequence is CASSQQGNPMGSPLHF. The CDR3 nucleotides are TGTGCCAGCAGTCAACAGGGAAACCCCATGGGTTCACCCCTCCACTTT.

This clonotype was counted ten times or more. The chain couples TRBV5-6 to TRBJ2-5; 8 nucleotides align to TRBD1. From germline, CDR1 is SGHDT and CDR2 YYEEEE. The CDR3 has 15 residues. Unmatched junction bases numbered 3, after V lost 2 bases and J lost 0 bases. CDR3 sequence (DNA): TGTGCCAGCAGCTTTAGACAGGGGTACCAAGAGACCCAGTACTTC. This sequence encodes CASSFRQGYQETQYF. The full variable domain, its missing parts supplied by reference TRBV5-6 and TRBJ2-5, is DAGVTQSPTHLIKTRGQQVTLRCSPKSGHDTVSWYQQALGQGPQFIFQYYEEEERQRGNFPDRFSGHQFPNYSSELNVNALLLGDSALYLCASSFRQGYQETQYFGPGTRLLVL.

This clonotype came up many times. This chain uses TRBV20-1 with TRBJ2-7, with 8 bases fitting TRBD1. V lost 5 bases and J lost 1; bases outside the gene matches: 1. This CDR3 contains 12 residues. Germline assignment: CDR1 DFQATT and CDR2 SNEGSKA (reference sequence). CDR3 in amino acids: CSARTGSYEQYF. In DNA, the CDR3 is TGCAGTGCTCGGACAGGGTCCTACGAGCAGTACTTC.

This clonotype was seen many times. V and J are TRBV20-1 and TRBJ1-1; D unclear. The germline gives CDR1 DFQATT, CDR2 SNEGSKA (reference sequence). The V and J ends lost 4 bases and 6 bases respectively, with 12 bases between them. This CDR3 contains 12 residues. DNA for the CDR3: TGCAGTGCTACTAAGATCGGGGCTGAAGCTTTCTTT. Translating it yields CSATKIGAEAFF.

This clonotype showed up many times. This chain connects TRBV12-3 or TRBV12-4 to TRBJ1-4, with 7 bases fitting TRBD1. This CDR3 region has 15 residues. The V gene end was trimmed by 6 bases and the J gene end by 0 bases; junction bases not matched to a gene: 4. For the CDR3, the DNA is TGTGCCAGCAGCCTTACAGGGGCAACTAATGAAAAACTGTTTTTT. As protein: CASSLTGATNEKLFF.

Ten or more counts support this clonotype. The chain joins TRBV3-1 to TRBJ1-2; D ambiguous. Between the trimmed V and J ends, which lost 0 bases and 5 bases, there was a span of 7 bases. CDR1 is LGHDT, CDR2 YNNKEL, per germline (reference sequence). The CDR3 contains 13 residues. The CDR3: CASSQDPGYGYTF. CDR3 sequence (DNA): TGTGCCAGCAGCCAAGACCCAGGTTATGGCTACACCTTC.

This clonotype has ten or more counts. This chain links TRBV29-1 with TRBJ2-6, with D possibly TRBD2 on 5 matching bases. CDR3 length: 14 amino acids. Germline V gives CDR1 SQVTM, CDR2 ANQGSEA. Trimming cost V 1 base and J 2 bases, with 6 bases left between them. CDR3 sequence: CSVEAGTGANVLTF. The DNA for the CDR3 is TGCAGCGTTGAAGCCGGGACTGGGGCCAACGTCCTGACTTTC.